Presented here are 25 T cell receptor beta chains from one specimen sequenced in a study of persistence of HIV-infected CD4 T cells. Their antigen targets remain unknown. The immunoSEQ assay was version 4, run in survey mode. Assay used: immunoSEQ multiplex PCR; TCRdb lists only in-frame clones, some missing. The table shows about 33,000 clones, with about four fifths occurring only once. Cells were stimulated with CMV-infected fibroblast lysates at around 9.1 ug/mL. CD40L/CD69 double-negative CD45RO-high memory CD4+ T cells were collected. Source: CD4+ T cells sorted from PBMCs after approximately 19-hour stimulation, taken from a patient who received antiretroviral therapy. The receptor set was obtained from an adult woman with HIV who was CMV-seropositive.

This clone was observed a few times. The chain has TRBV28 and TRBJ2-5; 11 nucleotides agree with TRBD2. CDR1 is MDHEN, CDR2 SYDVKM, per germline. J gave up 2 bases and V 6 bases, and 5 bases lay outside the gene matches. The CDR3 totals 15 residues. This CDR3 reads CASRSGLAGQETQYF. In DNA, the CDR3 is TGTGCCAGCAGATCCGGACTAGCGGGTCAAGAGACCCAGTACTTC.

The gene calls are TRBV9 and TRBJ2-5; D is ambiguous. The CDR3 totals 14 residues. Trimming cost V 4 bases and J 5 bases, with 15 bases left between them. Germline V lookup: CDR1 SGDLS, CDR2 YYNGEE. This CDR3 reads CASSPHSGRETQYF. For the CDR3, the DNA is TGTGCCAGCAGCCCCCATAGTGGCCGGGAGACCCAGTACTTC.

In this sample, this clone turned up a few times. The gene calls are TRBV7-9 and TRBJ2-3; 14 bases agree with TRBD2. With V trimmed by 4 bases and J by 6 bases, 6 bases remained unmatched. Germline CDR1 is SEHNR and CDR2 is FQNEAQ (reference sequence). There are 16 residues in the CDR3. Written as DNA, the CDR3 is TGTGCCAGCAGCTCCCGACTAGCGGGGGGGCGGGATACGCAGTATTTT. Protein product: CASSSRLAGGRDTQYF.

The rearrangement uses TRBV7-3 and TRBJ1-6; D is possibly TRBD1 (6 bases). Deletions cut 6 bases from V and 8 bases from J, with 14 bases between. The CDR3 is 14 amino acids. In germline, CDR1 is SGHTA, CDR2 FQGTGA. The CDR3 region is CASSQDSGHSPLHF. The CDR3 coding sequence is TGTGCCAGCAGTCAGGACAGTGGCCATTCACCCCTCCACTTT.

The chain recombines TRBV18 with TRBJ1-1; D not resolved. There are 14 residues in the CDR3. The V end was cut by 4 bases, the J end by 2 bases, with 11 bases between. CDR1 and CDR2 (germline): KGHSH, LQKENI. CDR3 amino acids: CASSLSGVNTEAFF. The CDR3 DNA is TGTGCCAGCTCACTTTCCGGGGTTAACACTGAAGCTTTCTTT.

V and J are TRBV5-5 and TRBJ2-1; TRBD1 is a possible D gene (6 bases). Germline V gene sequence: CDR1 SGHKS, CDR2 YYEKEE (reference sequence). CDR3 length equals 14 residues. V lost 6 bases and J lost 5, with 15 bases in between. CDR3 DNA sequence: TGTGCCAGCACCACCATGACAGGAAACAATGAGCAGTTCTTC. Translating it yields CASTTMTGNNEQFF.

This chain joins TRBV24-1 and TRBJ1-2; a possible D gene is TRBD1 (5 bases). In germline, CDR1 is KGHDR, CDR2 SFDVKD. V lost 1 base and J 5 bases, leaving 13 bases between the germline ends. The length of the CDR3 is 15 residues. The DNA of the CDR3 is TGTGCCACCAGTGATTTCCGGGACGGCATGTATGGCTACACCTTC. Encoded protein: CATSDFRDGMYGYTF.

The chain joins TRBV28 to TRBJ1-1; D uncertain. Germline V lookup: CDR1 MDHEN, CDR2 SYDVKM. The CDR3 sequence is 12 residues long. V was trimmed by 4 bases and J by 4 bases, leaving 7 bases between them. The CDR3 DNA follows: TGTGCCAGCAGTTCCCTGAGCACTGAAGCTTTCTTT. Amino acids: CASSSLSTEAFF.

This clone was seen more than once but under ten times. The V and J genes are TRBV7-8 and TRBJ1-2, with D maybe TRBD1 (6 bases). V gave up 6 bases and J gave up 8 bases, with 19 bases separating them. This CDR3 spans 14 amino acids. Germline loops: CDR1 SGHVS, CDR2 FQNEAQ. CDR3 coding DNA: TGTGCCAGCAGTTTCGGTTACTTCAGGGGCGGCTACACCTTC. Encoded protein: CASSFGYFRGGYTF.

The DNA for the CDR3 is TGTGCCAGCAGCACACGGGACGACGTGCCCCAGCATTTT. Residues: CASSTRDDVPQHF. V usage is TRBV5-5 and J usage is TRBJ1-5; D perhaps matches TRBD1 (5 bases). V lost 4 bases to trimming and J lost 9 bases, with 14 bases between them. The CDR3 loop spans 13 amino acids. The germline V gene encodes CDR1 SGHKS and CDR2 YYEKEE (reference sequence).

The V gene is TRBV18, the J gene TRBJ1-3; the match to TRBD1 covers 7 bases. V lost 2 bases to trimming and J lost 0 bases; unmatched junction nucleotides: 10. Germline loops: CDR1 KGHSH, CDR2 LQKENI. The CDR3 runs to 18 residues. The CDR3 loop reads CASSPATGRAGSGNTIYF. The CDR3 DNA reads TGTGCCAGCTCACCAGCGACAGGGAGGGCTGGCTCTGGAAACACCATATATTTT.

The sample holds one count of this clone. The rearrangement links TRBV19 to TRBJ1-2; TRBD1 is a possible D gene (6 bases). The ends were cut back, 0 bases at V and 6 bases at J, with 20 bases in the middle. The CDR3 covers 17 residues. CDR1 is LNHDA and CDR2 is SQIVND in the germline V gene (reference sequence). The CDR3 DNA reads TGTGCCAGTAGTATAGACATGACAGGAGGAACGATGGATGGCTACACCTTC. This gives the protein CASSIDMTGGTMDGYTF.

In this sample, this clone turned up a few times. The chain has TRBV19 and TRBJ1-5; 7 nucleotides agree with TRBD1. Germline V gives CDR1 LNHDA, CDR2 SQIVND (reference sequence). This CDR3 spans 16 amino acids. V trimming: 1 base; J trimming: 1 base; junction bases outside the gene matches: 4. CDR3 residues: CASSIGGGMSNQPQHF. CDR3 nucleotide sequence: TGTGCCAGTAGTATAGGAGGGGGCATGAGCAATCAGCCCCAGCATTTT.

The chain recombines TRBV5-1 with TRBJ2-7; D remains unclear. CDR3 length: 15 residues. The V and J ends lost 1 base and 2 bases respectively, with 13 bases between them. Germline V lookup: CDR1 SGHRS, CDR2 YFSETQ. CDR3 sequence: CASSLRAVATYEQYF. The CDR3 region has the DNA TGCGCCAGCAGCTTGCGGGCAGTTGCTACCTACGAGCAGTACTTC.

The V gene is TRBV9, the J gene TRBJ2-2; 8 nucleotides line up with TRBD2. CDR1 and CDR2 from the germline V gene are SGDLS and YYNGEE. V shed 0 bases and J 0 bases; nucleotides not matched to a gene: 13. The CDR3 contains 20 residues. CDR3 loop: CASSVVVSRGGNANTGELFF. The DNA for the CDR3 is TGTGCCAGCAGCGTAGTAGTATCCCGGGGGGGTAACGCGAACACCGGGGAGCTGTTTTTT.

CDR3 sequence reads: CASSQPGGAGTQYF. In DNA, the CDR3 is TGTGCCAGCAGCCAGCCAGGGGGCGCGGGTACGCAGTATTTT. The chain links TRBV3-1 (or the pseudogene TRBV3-2) to TRBJ2-3, with 8 bases identical to TRBD1. From germline, CDR1 is LGHDT and CDR2 YNNKEL (reference sequence). The CDR3 has 14 residues. V dropped 3 bases and J dropped 8; count of bases not matched to a gene: 7.

This clone appeared a single time. The chain employs TRBV25-1 and TRBJ2-7; D gene ambiguous. The germline V and J ends were trimmed by 5 bases and 4 bases, with 9 bases remaining between them. The CDR3 totals 12 residues. The V gene's germline CDR1 is MGHDK and CDR2 SYGVNS. CDR3 sequence (DNA): TGTGCCAGCAGTTTTTATGGGTACGAGCAGTACTTC. This sequence encodes CASSFYGYEQYF.

This clone was seen only a few times. The rearrangement links TRBV27 to TRBJ1-1; D uncertain. V lost 6 bases, J lost 0 bases, and 8 bases lay in between. Germline values: CDR1 MNHEY, CDR2 SMNVEV (reference sequence). This CDR3 contains 13 residues. The CDR3 DNA is TGTGCCAGCAGGCAGACCATGAACACTGAAGCTTTCTTT. Amino acid sequence: CASRQTMNTEAFF.

The chain uses TRBV7-2 and TRBJ1-1; D call uncertain. The germline V gene encodes CDR1 SGHTA and CDR2 FQGNSA. The CDR3 runs 15 residues. Deletions cut 5 bases from V and 5 bases from J, with 18 bases between. CDR3 nucleotide sequence: TGTGCCAGCAGCCCCGTCATTCGTCGTTCGACTGAAGCTTTCTTT. Translation gives CASSPVIRRSTEAFF. The complete variable domain, with remaining parts taken from reference TRBV7-2 and TRBJ1-1, reads GAGVSQSPSNKVTEKGKDVELRCDPISGHTALYWYRQSLGQGLEFLIYFQGNSAPDKSGLPSDRFSAERTGGSVSTLTIQRTQQEDSAVYLCASSPVIRRSTEAFFGQGTRLTVV.

This clone has a single count. The rearrangement uses TRBV12-3 or TRBV12-4 and TRBJ2-2; D might be TRBD1 (6 bases). CDR3 length equals 13 residues. The V end was cut by 5 bases, the J end by 3 bases, with 7 bases between. This CDR3 reads CASSGQYTGELFF. DNA of the CDR3: TGTGCCAGCAGTGGACAGTACACCGGGGAGCTGTTTTTT.

The gene calls are TRBV10-3 and TRBJ1-2; D is uncertain. This CDR3 is 13 amino acids long. V was trimmed by 2 bases and J by 7 bases, leaving 11 bases between them. Germline values: CDR1 ENHRY, CDR2 SYGVKD. The DNA for the CDR3 is TGTGCCATCAGTGAGGTTCGGGATGGTGGCTACACCTTC. It specifies CAISEVRDGGYTF.

This clone was observed a single time. The J gene is TRBJ2-5, the V gene TRBV7-9; 8 bases map to TRBD2. Germline V gives CDR1 SEHNR, CDR2 FQNEAQ (reference sequence). There are 17 residues in the CDR3. With V trimmed by 5 bases and J by 4 bases, 15 bases remained unmatched. The CDR3 protein is CASSRPGTSGGAETQYF. The DNA for the CDR3 is TGTGCCAGCAGCCGCCCCGGGACTAGTGGGGGGGCAGAGACCCAGTACTTC.

The chain carries TRBV28 and TRBJ2-3; 10 nucleotides align to TRBD1. V was pared by 8 bases and J by 5 bases, with 13 bases of the junction left unmatched. Germline CDR1 and CDR2: MDHEN and SYDVKM. The CDR3 consists of 16 residues. This chain's CDR3 is CASPPRRDRGIDTQYF. Written as DNA, the CDR3 is TGTGCCAGCCCCCCAAGAAGGGACAGGGGTATAGATACGCAGTATTTT.

The gene calls are TRBV30 and TRBJ1-2; 7 positions agree with TRBD1. The CDR3 extends over 12 amino acids. The J segment lost 4 bases and the V segment lost 8 bases, leaving 7 bases of the junction unmatched. Germline V CDR1 and CDR2: GTSNPN, SVGIG (reference sequence). CDR3 loop: CAATGTVYGYTF. CDR3 DNA: TGTGCCGCGACCGGGACAGTCTATGGCTACACCTTC.

The rearrangement uses TRBV5-1 and TRBJ1-1; D possibly corresponds to TRBD1 (6 bases). V was cut by 4 bases and J by 3 bases, with 13 bases left in between. Per the germline V gene, CDR1 is SGHRS and CDR2 is YFSETQ. This CDR3 has 14 amino acids. This chain's CDR3 is CASSPVGGDTEAFF. The CDR3 DNA follows: TGCGCCAGCAGCCCGGTAGGGGGGGACACTGAAGCTTTCTTT. Complete variable domain (other parts from reference TRBV5-1 and TRBJ1-1): KAGVTQTPRYLIKTRGQQVTLSCSPISGHRSVSWYQQTPGQGLQFLFEYFSETQRNKGNFPGRFSGRQFSNSRSEMNVSTLELGDSALYLCASSPVGGDTEAFFGQGTRLTVV.